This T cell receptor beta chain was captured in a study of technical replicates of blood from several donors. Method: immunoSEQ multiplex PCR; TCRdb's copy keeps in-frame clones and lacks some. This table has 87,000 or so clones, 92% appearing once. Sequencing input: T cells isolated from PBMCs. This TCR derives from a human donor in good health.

CDR3 bases: TGTGCCAGCAGCCCCCTCTCGGACAGTAATCAGCCCCAGCATTTT. This sequence encodes CASSPLSDSNQPQHF. The chain recombines TRBV7-9 with TRBJ1-5, with D maybe TRBD1 (6 bases). The CDR3 extends over 15 amino acids. V was clipped by 5 bases and J by 4 bases, with 15 bases between them. Germline V lookup: CDR1 SEHNR, CDR2 FQNEAQ (reference sequence).